This T cell receptor beta chain was sequenced for a study of spatial heterogeneity in lung cancer. Each TCR cDNA molecule bore a unique molecular identifier. TCRdb passed the 5' RACE reads through MiXCR, listing each CDR3 protein once. The repertoire holds around 89,000 distinct CDR3 sequences, with 9.5% to 15% as singletons. Time point: sample taken at primary tumor resection. The sample holds a few counts of this clonotype. Its target is unknown. This CDR3 has 15 amino acids. The germline V gene encodes CDR1 MNHEY and CDR2 SMNVEV (reference sequence). Trimming took 5 bases from V and 2 from J, leaving 10 bases between them. Findings of the study overall: Ubiquitous, expanded tumor-derived TCRs were more frequently observed in blood at resection than at follow-up.

The sequenced sample was PBMCs, obtained at surgery. This TCR was sampled from a male donor with early-stage non-small cell lung cancer. The V call is TRBV27, the J call TRBJ2-6, with no clear D. CDR3 nucleotides: TGTGCCAGCAGTCCCCTGGACCCTGGGGCCAACGTCCTGACTTTC. Protein: CASSPLDPGANVLTF.